Shown below are 25 T cell receptor beta chains from a single sample sequenced in a study of shared clonotypes between healthy human individuals. The data were produced by immunoSEQ multiplex PCR, yet TCRdb's version contains in-frame clones alone and is incomplete. The sample has around 1.9 million clones, approximately 92% seen once. Naive CD8 cells lacked CD45RO and underwent positive selection for CCR7, leaving out terminally differentiated effector memory CD45RA+ cells. Sample: naive CD8+ T cells from PBMCs. The receptors were sampled from a man younger than 30 in good health. Some clones in this sample may be carry-over from other donors' samples.

CDR3 sequence reads: CASSFMEELFF. CDR3 sequence (DNA): TGTGCCAGCAGCTTTATGGAGGAGCTGTTTTTT. The gene calls are TRBV7-9 and TRBJ2-2; the D is unclear. Germline CDR1 reads SEHNR; CDR2 reads FQNEAQ (reference sequence). The CDR3 runs 11 residues. Trimming left V 3 bases short and J 10 bases short, with 6 bases between.

The V and J genes are TRBV4-1 and TRBJ2-1; 8 positions agree with TRBD2. CDR3 size: 16 residues. The germline V gene has CDR1 MGHRA and CDR2 YSYEKL. The V gene end was trimmed by 4 bases and the J gene end by 4 bases; junction bases not matched to a gene: 9. CDR3 nucleotide sequence: TGCGCCAGCAGCCTCAGGGCAGCGGGAGTTTACAATGAGCAGTTCTTC. Translated: CASSLRAAGVYNEQFF.

The chain uses TRBV11-2 and TRBJ1-4; 7 bases match TRBD1. The V and J ends lost 5 bases and 5 bases, in that order; junction bases with no gene match: 5. This CDR3 region has 14 residues. CDR1 SGHAT and CDR2 FQNNGV come from the germline V gene. CDR3 region: CASSNRGPNEKLFF. The CDR3 bases are TGTGCCAGCAGCAATAGGGGGCCAAATGAAAAACTGTTTTTT.

The chain recombines TRBV10-3 with TRBJ2-3; D ambiguous. Between the trimmed V and J ends, which lost 11 bases and 1 base, there was a span of 19 bases. This CDR3 contains 15 residues. Germline-derived CDR1 and CDR2 are ENHRY and SYGVKD. The DNA for the CDR3 is TGTGCCCTTGGGGATTCAAGTATTGGCACAGATACGCAGTATTTT. It codes for CALGDSSIGTDTQYF.

The chain combines TRBV25-1 with TRBJ2-1; tentative D call: TRBD2 (5 bases). Germline CDR1 is MGHDK and CDR2 is SYGVNS. Trimming took 2 bases from V and 0 from J, leaving 5 bases between them. The CDR3 runs to 14 residues. CDR3 amino acids: CASSERDSYNEQFF. In DNA form, the CDR3 reads TGTGCCAGCAGTGAACGGGACTCCTACAATGAGCAGTTCTTC.

The genes are TRBV4-1 and TRBJ2-1, with D tentatively TRBD2 (6 bases). V shed 0 bases and J shed 4 bases, with 16 bases lying between them. The CDR3 sequence is 17 residues long. Germline CDR1 reads MGHRA; CDR2 reads YSYEKL. CDR3 sequence reads: CASSQDQAGGTYNEQFF. The CDR3 nucleotides read TGCGCCAGCAGCCAAGATCAAGCGGGCGGGACGTACAATGAGCAGTTCTTC.

The J gene is TRBJ2-1, the V gene TRBV4-2; 7 nucleotides line up with TRBD2. This CDR3 comprises 15 residues. The germline V gene encodes CDR1 LGHNA and CDR2 YNFKEQ. V lost 4 bases and J lost 4; bases outside the gene matches: 7. The DNA for the CDR3 is TGTGCCAGCAGCCCGCAGAGCGGGAAATACAATGAGCAGTTCTTC. The encoded protein is CASSPQSGKYNEQFF.

The rearrangement uses TRBV11-1 and TRBJ2-5; no clear D. The V end lost 0 bases, the J end lost 5 bases, and 10 bases lay between the germline ends. Per the germline V gene, CDR1 is SGHAT and CDR2 is FQDESV (reference sequence). The CDR3 is made up of 14 amino acids. Written as DNA, the CDR3 is TGTGCCAGCAGCTTAGCTACAGTCCATGAGACCCAGTACTTC. This translates into CASSLATVHETQYF.

This CDR3 reads CASRGLAYENIQYF. The CDR3 coding sequence is TGTGCCAGTAGGGGACTAGCGTACGAAAACATTCAGTACTTC. This chain links TRBV19 with TRBJ2-4, with 10 nucleotides matching TRBD2. V lost 6 bases and J lost 5; bases outside the gene matches: 4. The germline V gene encodes CDR1 LNHDA and CDR2 SQIVND (reference sequence). The length of the CDR3 is 14 residues.

This clone was seen only once. The chain joins TRBV7-8 to TRBJ1-4; D unclear. Per the germline V gene, CDR1 is SGHVS and CDR2 is FQNEAQ. V gave up 1 base and J gave up 6 bases, with 18 bases separating them. CDR3 length equals 17 residues. The CDR3 bases are TGTGCCAGCAGCTTAGGACCCCCTGGGGTGACCGATGAAAAACTGTTTTTT. Translated: CASSLGPPGVTDEKLFF.

J is TRBJ2-3 and V is TRBV5-1; a weak D match, TRBD2 (6 bases). Germline V gene data show CDR1 as SGHRS and CDR2 as YFSETQ. This CDR3 is 14 amino acids long. Trimming removed 4 bases at V and 4 bases at J, with 13 bases between. This CDR3 is CASSPEGRPDTQYF. Here the CDR3 DNA reads TGCGCCAGCAGCCCGGAGGGGAGGCCAGATACGCAGTATTTT.

Worth noting for this clone: A read error may produce the germline difference seen at one junction end. This chain's CDR3 is CASSPGQGAAVWYF. The CDR3 nucleotides read TGTGCCAGCAGCCCAGGACAGGGGGCTGCCGTCTGGTATTTT. The chain combines TRBV5-8 with TRBJ1-5; 11 bases agree with TRBD1. The CDR3 length is 14 residues. Per germline, CDR1 SGHTS and CDR2 YDEGEE.

The V and J genes are TRBV27 and TRBJ1-2, with D unresolved. Germline CDR1 and CDR2: MNHEY and SMNVEV (reference sequence). The germline V and J ends were trimmed by 3 bases and 7 bases, with 12 bases remaining between them. This CDR3 comprises 13 residues. This CDR3 reads CASSLGQAFGYTF. In nucleotides, the CDR3 is TGTGCCAGCAGTTTGGGCCAGGCCTTTGGCTACACCTTC.

This sequence joins TRBV14 and TRBJ2-2, with D unresolved. Trimming took off 0 bases at V and 1 base at J, with 12 bases between the two ends. This CDR3 has 17 residues. Germline V CDR1 and CDR2: SGHDN, FVKESK. CDR3 protein: CASSQDGQTMNTGELFF. CDR3 in DNA: TGTGCCAGCAGCCAAGACGGGCAAACCATGAACACCGGGGAGCTGTTTTTT.

The CDR3 coding sequence is TGCGCCAGCAGCCCCCTGACTAGCCGGGGCAATGAGGGGCAGTACTTC. It encodes CASSPLTSRGNEGQYF. J is TRBJ2-7 and V is TRBV5-1, with 7 positions matching TRBD2. J lost 9 bases, V lost 4 bases, and 19 bases had no gene match. The CDR3 contains 16 residues. Per germline, CDR1 SGHRS and CDR2 YFSETQ.

This sequence joins TRBV6-1 and TRBJ2-7; either TRBD1 or TRBD2 may supply D (5 bases each). CDR3 length: 16 amino acids. V dropped 4 bases and J dropped 4 bases, with 20 bases sitting between them. Germline V gene data show CDR1 as MNHNS and CDR2 as SASEGT. The CDR3 sequence: CASSALRGDRTYEQYF. Written as DNA, the CDR3 is TGTGCCAGCAGTGCCTTAAGGGGAGATCGGACGTACGAGCAGTACTTC.

This chain uses TRBV28 with TRBJ2-1; 13 nucleotides align to TRBD2. The CDR3 consists of 14 residues. The germline gives CDR1 MDHEN, CDR2 SYDVKM. V lost 7 bases to trimming and J lost 8 bases; unmatched junction nucleotides: 5. The CDR3 here is CASTGLAGVHEQFF. CDR3 coding DNA: TGTGCCAGCACCGGACTAGCGGGAGTCCATGAGCAGTTCTTC.

This clone is a singleton in its sample. The chain employs TRBV6-5 and TRBJ2-2; D unresolved. Germline assignment: CDR1 MNHEY and CDR2 SVGAGI. The CDR3 loop spans 15 amino acids. Trimming took 0 bases from V and 4 from J, leaving 9 bases between them. CDR3: CASSYSKGSTGELFF. The CDR3, as DNA: TGTGCCAGCAGTTACTCGAAGGGCAGCACCGGGGAGCTGTTTTTT.

The chain combines TRBV30 with TRBJ2-3, with D possibly TRBD2 on 6 matching bases. CDR1 is GTSNPN, CDR2 SVGIG, per germline (reference sequence). The CDR3 has 16 amino acids. Trimming took 0 bases from V and 2 from J, leaving 15 bases between them. The CDR3 bases are TGTGCCTGGAGTGTACTAGGACTACCTTACACAGATACGCAGTATTTT. It codes for CAWSVLGLPYTDTQYF.

V gene TRBV27 combines with J gene TRBJ2-7, with 8 nucleotides matching TRBD1. CDR3 length: 14 amino acids. The junction had 6 bases not matched to a gene; V was cut back by 6 bases and J by 2 bases. Looked up from germline, CDR1 is MNHEY and CDR2 is SMNVEV (reference sequence). CDR3 in amino acids: CASRKDRATYEQYF. In nucleotides, the CDR3 is TGTGCCAGCAGAAAGGACAGGGCCACCTACGAGCAGTACTTC.

The chain links TRBV5-6 to TRBJ2-7, with 7 bases matching TRBD1. This CDR3 comprises 14 residues. J was trimmed by 3 bases and V by 1 base; bases with no gene match: 4. Germline V CDR1 and CDR2: SGHDT, YYEEEE. CDR3 loop: CASSLSRDSYEQYF. CDR3 in DNA: TGTGCCAGCAGCTTGAGTCGGGACAGCTACGAGCAGTACTTC.

The rearrangement uses TRBV6-4 and TRBJ1-2, with D unclear. Germline V lookup: CDR1 MRHNA, CDR2 SNTAGT. V was trimmed by 2 bases and J by 8 bases, leaving 9 bases between them. The CDR3 is 12 amino acids. In nucleotides, the CDR3 is TGTGCCAGCAGTGACGGTAACGGGGGCTACACCTTC. It yields the protein CASSDGNGGYTF.

V and J are TRBV9 and TRBJ1-1; D may be TRBD1 (5 bases). CDR3 size: 17 residues. Per germline, CDR1 SGDLS and CDR2 YYNGEE. V was pared by 5 bases and J by 10 bases, with 30 bases between. Written as DNA, the CDR3 is TGTGCCAGCAGAAAAGTGCATCTCGCGGCGGGGCTGGGCGTAGCTTTCTTT. Translation gives CASRKVHLAAGLGVAFF.

J is TRBJ2-4 and V is TRBV5-1, with 7 bases lining up with TRBD2. With V trimmed by 0 bases and J by 3 bases, 12 bases remained unmatched. The CDR3 has 18 residues. Germline assignment: CDR1 SGHRS and CDR2 YFSETQ. CDR3 nucleotide sequence: TGCGCCAGCAGCTTGGGGCCCTTCGCGGGAGTGGACAAAAACATTCAGTACTTC. Its protein is CASSLGPFAGVDKNIQYF.

Comments on this clone: Other DNA variants within this sample encode the same CDR3. This chain connects TRBV27 to TRBJ1-1; 7 bases fit TRBD1. The CDR3 length is 15 residues. The V gene's germline CDR1 is MNHEY and CDR2 SMNVEV (reference sequence). The ends lost 4 bases at V and 0 bases at J; junction bases unmatched: 5. The CDR3 spells CASSYRGGLNTEAFF. As DNA, the CDR3 is TGTGCCAGCAGTTACCGAGGGGGCTTGAACACTGAAGCTTTCTTT.